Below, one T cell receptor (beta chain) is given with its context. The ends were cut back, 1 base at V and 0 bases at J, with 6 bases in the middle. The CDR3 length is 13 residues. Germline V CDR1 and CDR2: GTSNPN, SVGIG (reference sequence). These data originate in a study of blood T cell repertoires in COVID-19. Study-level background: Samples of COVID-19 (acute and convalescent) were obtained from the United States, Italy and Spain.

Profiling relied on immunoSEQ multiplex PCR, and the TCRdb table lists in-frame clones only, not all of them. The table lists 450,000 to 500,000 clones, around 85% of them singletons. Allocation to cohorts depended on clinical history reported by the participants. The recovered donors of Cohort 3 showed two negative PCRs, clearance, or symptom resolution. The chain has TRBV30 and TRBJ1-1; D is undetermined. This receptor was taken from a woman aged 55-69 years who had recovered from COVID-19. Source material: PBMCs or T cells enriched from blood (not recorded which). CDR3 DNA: TGTGCCTGGAGTGAACAGTTGAACACTGAAGCTTTCTTT. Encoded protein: CAWSEQLNTEAFF.